This T cell receptor (beta chain) was sequenced in a study of blood T cell repertoires in COVID-19. The V gene lost 4 bases and the J gene lost 4 bases, with 8 bases spanning the gap. CDR1 and CDR2 from the germline V gene are MNHEY and SVGAGI. The CDR3 spans 13 residues. Profiled with immunoSEQ multiplex PCR; TCRdb holds only in-frame clones, not every one. Of about 76,000 clones in the sample, around 90% were seen once. The chain employs TRBV6-5 and TRBJ1-5; D unclear. The sequenced material came from peripheral blood. The source of this sequence is a woman of 80 years or more with active or convalescent COVID-19. The CDR3 DNA sequence: TGTGCCAGCAGTTTCCGAGGGAATCAGCCCCAGCATTTT. This sequence encodes CASSFRGNQPQHF.